This is a list of T cell receptor beta chains from one sample in a study of blood T cells in healthy people across ages. MiXCR, applied by TCRdb to the 5' RACE reads, yields one record per CDR3 protein. The table has over a million distinct CDR3 sequences, under 55% seen once. Sequencing input: blood. Receptor source: a woman younger than 30 in good health. Each CDR3 is given with its conserved first and last residue. The D gene is left open where the match is weak. Not all rows give a size; the values are once, few, many and, for expanded clones, a class.

j_call,d_call,v_call,cdr3_length,clone_size,cdr3_aa,cdr3_nt
TRBJ2-7,TRBD1,TRBV7-9,17,once,CASSATDRGTPSYEQYF,TGTGCCAGCAGCGCTACGGACAGGGGGACCCCCTCCTACGAGCAGTACTTC
TRBJ2-5,NA,TRBV3-1,14,NA,CASSQGMAYNEQYF,TGTGCCAGCAGCCAAGGGATGGCATACAATGAGCAGTACTTC
TRBJ2-5,NA,TRBV27,14,few,CASSLIGTKETQYF,TGTGCCAGCAGTTTAATTGGGACAAAAGAGACCCAGTACTTC
TRBJ1-2,NA,TRBV3-1,14,NA,CASSLAVVNYGYTF,TGTGCCAGCAGCCTCGCGGTAGTTAACTATGGCTACACCTTC
TRBJ2-3,TRBD2,TRBV6-4,15,NA,CASSRAGGQQDTQYF,TGTGCCAGCAGTCGAGCGGGAGGGCAACAAGATACGCAGTATTTT
TRBJ1-2,NA,TRBV24-1,14,NA,CATSDPGHNYGYTF,TGTGCCACCAGTGATCCAGGGCATAACTATGGCTACACCTTC
TRBJ2-3,NA,TRBV7-3,12,many,CASSSPGDTQYF,TGTGCCAGCAGCTCTCCCGGAGATACGCAGTATTTT
TRBJ2-5,TRBD1,TRBV20-1,15,NA,CSPKPGTGGLNEQYF,TGCAGTCCTAAACCGGGGACAGGGGGCCTTAATGAGCAGTACTTC
TRBJ1-2,NA,TRBV7-2,16,NA,CASSSPGRTDSYGYTF,TGTGCCAGCAGCTCCCCAGGAAGGACAGATTCATATGGCTACACCTTC
TRBJ2-3,NA,TRBV6-4,14,few,CASSPKGETDTQYF,TGTGCCAGCAGCCCTAAGGGCGAGACAGATACGCAGTATTTT
TRBJ2-7,NA,TRBV29-1,12,NA,CSVDPGSNEQYF,TGCAGCGTCGATCCCGGTAGCAACGAGCAGTACTTC
TRBJ1-1,NA,TRBV5-1,13,NA,CARSEVSETEAFF,TGCGCCCGCAGCGAAGTTTCAGAAACTGAAGCTTTCTTT
TRBJ2-1,TRBD2,TRBV4-1,17,NA,CASSQHRLAGGTNEQFF,TGCGCCAGCAGCCAACACCGGCTCGCGGGGGGGACAAATGAGCAGTTCTTC
TRBJ1-1,NA,TRBV10-3,16,NA,CAISEPHDRKNTEAFF,TGTGCCATCAGTGAGCCTCACGACAGAAAGAACACTGAAGCTTTCTTT
TRBJ1-5,NA,TRBV20-1,14,NA,CSAREWQNNQPQHF,TGCAGTGCTAGAGAGTGGCAGAACAATCAGCCCCAGCATTTT
TRBJ2-7,NA,TRBV6-5,18,NA,CASSYRGQGTGNSYEQYF,TGTGCCAGCAGTTATCGAGGACAAGGGACGGGGAACTCCTACGAGCAGTACTTC
TRBJ2-5,TRBD2,TRBV3-1,15,few,CASSQWTSEGNEQYF,TGTGCCAGCAGCCAATGGACTAGCGAAGGCAATGAGCAGTACTTC
TRBJ2-1,TRBD2,TRBV6-2/TRBV6-3,14,NA,CASRATSGYNEQFF,TGTGCCAGCAGGGCTACTAGCGGTTACAATGAGCAGTTCTTC
TRBJ2-3,TRBD1,TRBV27,15,few,CASSLGTANTDTQYF,TGTGCCAGCAGCTTAGGGACAGCCAACACAGATACGCAGTATTTT
TRBJ2-1,NA,TRBV18,13,NA,CASSQNPINEQFF,TGTGCCAGCTCACAAAACCCCATAAATGAGCAGTTCTTC
TRBJ2-7,TRBD1,TRBV7-2,15,NA,CASSLRDRHTYEQYF,TGTGCCAGCAGCCTCCGGGACAGGCATACCTACGAGCAGTACTTC
TRBJ2-5,NA,TRBV29-1,12,NA,CSVGGVLETQYF,TGCAGCGTTGGTGGTGTCTTGGAGACCCAGTACTTC
TRBJ2-7,NA,TRBV28,14,NA,CASSFAGGGGEQYF,TGTGCCAGCAGTTTCGCAGGGGGAGGTGGCGAGCAGTACTTC
TRBJ2-5,NA,TRBV24-1,16,few,CATSDSSGQGIHEQYF,TGTGCCACCAGTGACTCCTCCGGGCAGGGTATTCATGAGCAGTACTTC
TRBJ2-7,TRBD2,TRBV11-3,16,NA,CASSLGGRASYNEQYF,TGTGCCAGCAGCTTAGGTGGGAGGGCCTCCTACAATGAGCAGTACTTC
TRBJ1-4,NA,TRBV5-1,14,NA,CASSAGTDNEKLFF,TGCGCCAGCAGCGCCGGGACCGATAATGAAAAACTGTTTTTT
TRBJ2-7,NA,TRBV20-1,15,few,CSARRPASDPYEQYF,TGCAGTGCTAGACGGCCCGCTAGCGACCCCTACGAGCAGTACTTC
TRBJ2-7,NA,TRBV12-3/TRBV12-4,15,NA,CASRAPVTSYNEQYF,TGTGCCAGCAGGGCGCCGGTTACGTCCTACAATGAGCAGTACTTC
TRBJ1-1,NA,TRBV2,10,many,CASRITEAFF,TGTGCCAGCAGGATTACTGAAGCTTTCTTT
TRBJ2-1,NA,TRBV21-1,19,NA,CASSRLAGGPKVPDNEQFF,TGTGCCAGCAGCAGGCTAGCGGGAGGGCCTAAAGTGCCCGACAATGAGCAGTTCTTC
TRBJ1-5,NA,TRBV27,15,NA,CASSLHRERGQPQHF,TGTGCCAGCAGTTTACACCGGGAAAGGGGTCAGCCCCAGCATTTT
TRBJ2-1,NA,TRBV6-5,14,few,CASSYSGIYNEQFF,TGTGCCAGCAGTTACTCTGGTATTTACAATGAGCAGTTCTTC